This TCR beta chain emerged from a study of blood T cell repertoires in COVID-19. Turning to the study itself: Acute and convalescent COVID-19 samples came from the United States, Italy and Spain. Sample material is recorded as cDNA or gDNA derived from T cells, B-cell-depleted T cells, or PBMCs.

The authors' processing: Nucleated cell number was recorded as an estimate derived from reference gene primer amplification. Profiling relied on immunoSEQ multiplex PCR, and the TCRdb table lists in-frame clones only, not all of them. V and J calls and clone size follow that table, whereas D and trimming were derived from the DNA. The sample includes about 400,000 clones, 80% to 90% of them seen just once. The germline V gene encodes CDR1 SEHNR and CDR2 FQNEAQ (reference sequence). V lost 2 bases to trimming and J lost 5 bases; unmatched junction nucleotides: 4. The CDR3 is 15 amino acids. The chain recombines TRBV7-9 with TRBJ1-1; 11 bases match TRBD1. The sample taken for sequencing was peripheral blood. This TCR was recovered from a woman aged 30 to 39 with active or convalescent COVID-19. This CDR3 is CASSLSGTGGTEAFF. In DNA, the CDR3 is TGTGCCAGCAGCTTATCCGGGACAGGGGGGACTGAAGCTTTCTTT.